One sample yielded the 10 T cell receptor beta chains listed below, sequenced in a study of glioma-infiltrating T cells. Using RNA template, CDR3s of TCR alpha and beta were amplified with iRepertoire arm-PCR. TCRdb fed the multiplex PCR reads into MiXCR, producing one record per CDR3 protein. In the table there are around 390,000 distinct CDR3 sequences, 41% of which are singletons. The sample was glioma tissue, nonneoplastic brain tissue, or PBMCs (not recorded which). Every receptor here comes from a human donor with low-grade glioma or glioblastoma, undergoing nonglioma brain surgery, or in good health (not recorded which).

The gene calls are TRBV5-1 and TRBJ2-7; tentatively, D is TRBD1 (6 bases). The V gene's germline CDR1 is SGHRS and CDR2 YFSETQ. With 0 bases removed from V and 3 bases from J, the gap between germline ends came to 13 bases. This CDR3 region has 15 residues. CDR3: CASSLDPRGVYEQYF. CDR3 sequence (DNA): TGCGCCAGCAGCTTGGATCCCAGGGGCGTCTACGAGCAGTACTTC.

Regarding this clonotype: Given a much more abundant clone one base away, this may be a read error. J is TRBJ2-7 and V is TRBV28; 11 bases agree with TRBD2. Germline V gene data show CDR1 as MDHEN and CDR2 as SYDVKM. CDR3 length: 17 residues. The CDR3 DNA is TGTGCCAGCAGTGGCGGGACTAGCGGATCACTAGGATACGAGCGGTACTTC. Protein product: CASSGGTSGSLGYERYF.

The table lists this clonotype with many counts. CDR3 amino acids: CASRAWRLAGGHYEQYF. The CDR3 DNA reads TGTGCCAGCAGAGCCTGGAGACTAGCGGGAGGACACTACGAGCAGTACTTC. The chain links TRBV28 to TRBJ2-7; 13 bases map to TRBD2. Trimming cost V 6 bases and J 3 bases; bases outside gene matches: 11. Germline lookup yields CDR1 MDHEN and CDR2 SYDVKM. CDR3 size: 17 residues.

The chain uses TRBV6-2 or TRBV6-3 and TRBJ1-6, with 7 bases that match TRBD1. Germline CDR1 is MNHEY and CDR2 is SVGEGT. The CDR3 loop spans 13 amino acids. J was trimmed by 7 bases and V by 8 bases; bases with no gene match: 5. DNA of the CDR3: TGTGCCAGCGGGACAGTGATAAATTCACCCCTCCACTTT. Protein sequence: CASGTVINSPLHF.

Points on this clonotype: Just one base apart from a much larger clone, this may be a read error. The chain has TRBV6-2 or TRBV6-3 and TRBJ2-1, with D perhaps matching TRBD1 or TRBD2 (6 bases each). V was clipped by 0 bases and J by 6 bases, with 18 bases between them. Per the germline V gene, CDR1 is MNHEY and CDR2 is SVGEGT. This CDR3 is 17 amino acids long. The DNA of the CDR3 is TGTGCCAGCAGTTACTCCATTGGGGGGCTCAGGTGCAATGAGCAGTTCTTC. Protein product: CASSYSIGGLRCNEQFF.

This clonotype has only a few counts. This chain connects TRBV7-2 to TRBJ2-4, with TRBD2 identical over 13 bases. J gave up 9 bases and V 6 bases, and 11 bases lay outside the gene matches. CDR3 length: 16 amino acids. In germline, CDR1 is SGHTA, CDR2 FQGNSA. CDR3 amino acids: CASSSLAGGPAVIQYF. The CDR3 DNA sequence: TGTGCCAGCAGTTCACTAGCGGGAGGGCCGGCAGTCATTCAGTACTTC.

The chain joins TRBV25-1 to TRBJ2-3; D gene unclear. Trimming removed 5 bases at V and 5 bases at J, with 20 bases between. Looked up from germline, CDR1 is MGHDK and CDR2 is SYGVNS. This CDR3 is 16 amino acids long. The CDR3 DNA follows: TGTGCCAGCAGTAGAGGTGGAGCCCGCAAGGGAGATACGCAGTATTTT. The encoded protein is CASSRGGARKGDTQYF.

The chain carries TRBV7-8 and TRBJ1-4, with 10 bases fitting TRBD1. With 3 bases clipped from V and 6 bases from J, the junction kept 4 bases outside the gene matches. CDR1 and CDR2 (germline): SGHVS, FQNEAQ. The CDR3 runs to 15 residues. The CDR3 DNA is TGTGCCAGCAGCTTTGGACAGGGGGGCGATGAAAAACTGTTTTTT. This codes for CASSFGQGGDEKLFF.

This clonotype was seen repeatedly, ten times or more. The chain recombines TRBV7-2 with TRBJ2-7, with 8 bases that match TRBD1. V lost 6 bases to trimming and J lost 0 bases; unmatched junction nucleotides: 7. This CDR3 is 15 amino acids long. Germline-derived CDR1 and CDR2 are SGHTA and FQGNSA. This chain's CDR3 is CASRRGQGLSYEQYF. CDR3 bases: TGTGCCAGCAGACGCGGACAGGGCCTCTCCTACGAGCAGTACTTC.

The chain is built from TRBV28 and TRBJ2-7, with a possible D match to TRBD1 (5 bases). V lost 3 bases and J 7 bases, leaving 16 bases between the germline ends. The CDR3 is made up of 14 amino acids. The V gene's germline CDR1 is MDHEN and CDR2 SYDVKM. CDR3 protein: CASSLRSWGMEQYF. The CDR3 DNA sequence: TGTGCCAGCAGTTTGCGAAGCTGGGGCATGGAGCAGTACTTC. Combining the CDR3 with reference TRBV28 and TRBJ2-7 gives the whole variable domain DVKVTQSSRYLVKRTGEKVFLECVQDMDHENMFWYRQDPGLGLRLIYFSYDVKMKEKGDIPEGYSVSREKKERFSLILESASTNQTSMYLCASSLRSWGMEQYFGPGTRLTVT.